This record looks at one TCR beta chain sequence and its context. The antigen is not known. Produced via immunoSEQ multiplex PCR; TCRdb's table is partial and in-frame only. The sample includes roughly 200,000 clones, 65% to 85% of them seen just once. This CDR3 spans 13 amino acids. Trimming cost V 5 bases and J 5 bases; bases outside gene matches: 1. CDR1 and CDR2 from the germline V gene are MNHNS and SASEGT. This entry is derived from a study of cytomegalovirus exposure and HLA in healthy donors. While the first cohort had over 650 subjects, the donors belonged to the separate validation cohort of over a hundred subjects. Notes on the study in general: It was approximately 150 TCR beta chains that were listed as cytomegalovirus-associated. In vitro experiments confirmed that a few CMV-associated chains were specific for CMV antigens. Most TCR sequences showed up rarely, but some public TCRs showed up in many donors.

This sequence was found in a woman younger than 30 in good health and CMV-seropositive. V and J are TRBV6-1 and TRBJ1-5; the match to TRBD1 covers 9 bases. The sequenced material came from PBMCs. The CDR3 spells CASSWDRDQPQHF. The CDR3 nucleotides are TGTGCCAGCAGTTGGGACAGGGATCAGCCCCAGCATTTT.